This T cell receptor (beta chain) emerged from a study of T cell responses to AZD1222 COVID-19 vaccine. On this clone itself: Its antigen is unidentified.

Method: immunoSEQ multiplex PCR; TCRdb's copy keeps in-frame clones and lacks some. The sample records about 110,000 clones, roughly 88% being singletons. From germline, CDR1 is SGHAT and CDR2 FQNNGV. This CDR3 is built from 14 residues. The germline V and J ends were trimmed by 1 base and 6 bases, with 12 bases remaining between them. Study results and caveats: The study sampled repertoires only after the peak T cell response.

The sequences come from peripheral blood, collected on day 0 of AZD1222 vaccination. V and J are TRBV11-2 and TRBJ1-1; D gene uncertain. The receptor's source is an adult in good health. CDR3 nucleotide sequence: TGTGCCAGCAGCTTAGGAGGCCGCAGATCTGAAGCTTTCTTT. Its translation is CASSLGGRRSEAFF. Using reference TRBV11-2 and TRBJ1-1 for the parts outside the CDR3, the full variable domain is EAGVAQSPRYKIIEKRQSVAFWCNPISGHATLYWYQQILGQGPKLLIQFQNNGVVDDSQLPKDRFSAERLKGVDSTLKIQPAKLEDSAVYLCASSLGGRRSEAFFGQGTRLTVV.